One and the same sample provided the 31 T cell receptor beta chains below, sequenced in a study of T cell repertoires in cytomegalovirus infection. Via MiXCR, TCRdb re-called the reads, giving one row per CDR3 protein. The sample includes approximately 490,000 distinct CDR3 sequences, around 11% of them seen just once. The sample consisted of PBMCs. Source of these receptors: a human donor in good health (CMV status not recorded). Some clones in this sample may be carry-over from other donors' samples.

This clonotype was observed many times. The V call is TRBV10-3, the J call TRBJ2-5, with a tentative D call TRBD1 (6 bases). The germline V and J ends were trimmed by 0 bases and 3 bases, with 8 bases remaining between them. The CDR3 sequence is 14 residues long. Germline CDR1 and CDR2: ENHRY and SYGVKD. The CDR3 spells CAISESQGKETQYF. The CDR3, as DNA: TGTGCCATCAGTGAGTCGCAGGGGAAAGAGACCCAGTACTTC.

The table lists this clonotype with many counts. This chain uses TRBV6-1 with TRBJ2-3; D is unclear. V lost 10 bases to trimming and J lost 3 bases, with 14 bases between them. The CDR3 is made up of 13 amino acids. CDR1 is MNHNS, CDR2 SASEGT, per germline. The CDR3 loop reads CATSRAETDTQYF. Here the CDR3 DNA reads TGTGCCACCTCTCGCGCCGAAACAGATACGCAGTATTTT.

This clonotype was counted at least ten times. This rearrangement joins TRBV7-2 to TRBJ1-6; tentative D call: TRBD1 (6 bases). Trimming took 5 bases from V and 4 from J, leaving 15 bases between them. The CDR3 runs 16 residues. Germline V gene lookup returns CDR1 SGHTA and CDR2 FQGNSA. The CDR3 spells CASSPTGSSYNSPLHF. The CDR3 DNA reads TGTGCCAGCAGCCCTACAGGGAGCTCTTATAATTCACCCCTCCACTTT.

Many counts were recorded for this clonotype. The rearrangement uses TRBV5-6 and TRBJ2-3, with 11 positions matching TRBD2. This CDR3 has 20 residues. The ends lost 3 bases at V and 0 bases at J; junction bases unmatched: 15. Germline CDR1 and CDR2: SGHDT and YYEEEE. Written as DNA, the CDR3 is TGTGCCAGCAGCTGGGGTCCACTAGCGGGGGCGTATTCTAGCACAGATACGCAGTATTTT. Protein sequence: CASSWGPLAGAYSSTDTQYF.

Only a few counts were recorded for this clonotype. This chain connects TRBV12-3 or TRBV12-4 to TRBJ1-4, with 12 bases lining up with TRBD1. The CDR3 covers 16 residues. Germline trimming cut 4 bases from V and 7 bases from J; bases unmatched to any gene: 7. CDR3 nucleotides: TGTGCCAGCAGTTCGGGGACAGGGGGCAGAGGTGAAAAACTGTTTTTT. It codes for CASSSGTGGRGEKLFF.

This clonotype appeared many times. This sequence joins TRBV7-9 and TRBJ2-1; D may be TRBD2 (6 bases). The ends were cut back, 3 bases at V and 14 bases at J, with 17 bases in the middle. Germline values: CDR1 SEHNR, CDR2 FQNEAQ (reference sequence). The CDR3 totals 13 residues. The CDR3 loop is CASSFSSGERKFF. DNA of the CDR3: TGTGCCAGCAGCTTCTCCTCGGGGGAGAGAAAGTTCTTC.

This clonotype was observed many times. CDR3: CASSWTSGTDNEQFF. In DNA form, the CDR3 reads TGTGCCAGCAGTTGGACTAGCGGGACTGACAATGAGCAGTTCTTC. The chain links TRBV6-5 to TRBJ2-1; TRBD2 agrees at 12 bases. After removal of 4 bases from V and 5 bases from J, the junction contained 3 bases not matched to a gene. CDR1 and CDR2 (germline): MNHEY, SVGAGI. This CDR3 has 15 residues.

The chain carries TRBV29-1 and TRBJ2-2; TRBD1 agrees at 9 bases. With V trimmed by 7 bases and J by 5 bases, 5 bases remained unmatched. Germline CDR1 SQVTM, CDR2 ANQGSEA. This CDR3 comprises 13 residues. The CDR3 nucleotides are TGCAGCGCTGGGACAGGGCCAACCGGGGAGCTGTTTTTT. Its translation: CSAGTGPTGELFF.

The chain is built from TRBV5-4 and TRBJ1-2; D remains ambiguous. CDR3 length: 15 amino acids. Germline V gives CDR1 SGHNT, CDR2 YYREEE (reference sequence). V lost 2 bases and J 6 bases, leaving 17 bases between the germline ends. CDR3 sequence: CASSLGLLGDNGYTF. The CDR3 DNA reads TGTGCCAGCAGCTTAGGACTCCTTGGAGATAATGGCTACACCTTC.

V is TRBV30 and J is TRBJ2-7; possible D gene TRBD2, 6 bases. The CDR3 extends over 12 amino acids. The germline CDR1 and CDR2 sequences are GTSNPN and SVGIG (reference sequence). The V and J ends lost 2 bases and 5 bases respectively, with 10 bases between them. CDR3 sequence reads: CAWSPGSDEQYF. The CDR3 nucleotides read TGTGCCTGGAGTCCCGGGAGTGACGAGCAGTACTTC.

This clonotype was counted at least ten times. The V call is TRBV27, the J call TRBJ1-1; no clear D gene. Germline-derived CDR1 and CDR2 are MNHEY and SMNVEV (reference sequence). The CDR3 totals 15 residues. V was trimmed by 4 bases and J by 5 bases, leaving 17 bases between them. CDR3 region: CASSSLSRFGTEAFF. DNA of the CDR3: TGTGCCAGCAGTTCCCTTTCTAGATTCGGAACTGAAGCTTTCTTT.

This clonotype was seen only a few times. This chain connects TRBV29-1 to TRBJ2-3; D is possibly TRBD2 (6 bases). This CDR3 spans 14 amino acids. Germline V gene lookup returns CDR1 SQVTM and CDR2 ANQGSEA. CDR3 sequence reads: CSGAAGSYTDTQYF. The CDR3, as DNA: TGCAGTGGTGCGGCGGGGAGTTACACAGATACGCAGTATTTT.

This clonotype appeared many times. The rearrangement joins TRBV7-9 to TRBJ2-1, with D tentatively TRBD2 (6 bases). This CDR3 spans 16 amino acids. Looked up from germline, CDR1 is SEHNR and CDR2 is FQNEAQ (reference sequence). Trimming pared 5 bases from V and 6 bases from J, leaving 20 bases between. The chain's CDR3 is CASSLVGRGAGNEQFF. The CDR3 nucleotides read TGTGCCAGCAGCCTGGTCGGGCGCGGGGCAGGCAATGAGCAGTTCTTC.

This clonotype was found a few times. This chain uses TRBV6-5 with TRBJ1-2; D may be TRBD1 (5 bases). The V gene lost 6 bases and the J gene lost 5 bases, with 7 bases spanning the gap. Germline V CDR1 and CDR2: MNHEY, SVGAGI. The CDR3 has 11 amino acids. The CDR3 DNA sequence: TGTGCCAGCAGCTGGGGGTATGGCTACACCTTC. This codes for CASSWGYGYTF.

The gene calls are TRBV20-1 and TRBJ2-5, with unresolved D. The CDR3 loop spans 14 amino acids. Trimming pared 0 bases from V and 4 bases from J, leaving 12 bases between. In germline, CDR1 is DFQATT, CDR2 SNEGSKA (reference sequence). The CDR3 loop is CSARDGLKAETQYF. CDR3 DNA: TGCAGTGCTAGAGATGGGCTAAAGGCAGAGACCCAGTACTTC.

With regard to this clonotype: A read error is possible here, since a much larger clone lies one base away. The V gene is TRBV19, the J gene TRBJ2-1, with 11 bases identical to TRBD2. Germline lookup yields CDR1 LNHDA and CDR2 SQIVND (reference sequence). The CDR3 spans 19 residues. The CDR3 DNA is TGTGCCAGTAGTATAGGTCGGACTAGCGGGCCTCTTAGGGTCAATGGGCAGTTCTTC. Amino acid sequence: CASSIGRTSGPLRVNGQFF. The entire variable domain, with the rest obtained from reference TRBV19 and TRBJ2-1, is as follows: DGGITQSPKYLFRKEGQNVTLSCEQNLNHDAMYWYRQDPGQGLRLIYYSQIVNDFQKGDIAEGYSVSREKKESFPLTVTSAQKNPTAFYLCASSIGRTSGPLRVNGQFFGPGTRLTVL.

This clonotype has a count of ten or more. V and J are TRBV7-9 and TRBJ2-1; D not resolved. The V gene lost 5 bases and the J gene lost 8 bases, with 19 bases spanning the gap. This CDR3 region has 15 residues. Looked up from germline, CDR1 is SEHNR and CDR2 is FQNEAQ (reference sequence). CDR3 residues: CASSPWTPLDDEQFF. DNA for the CDR3: TGTGCCAGCAGCCCATGGACCCCTCTAGACGATGAGCAGTTCTTC.

This clonotype was picked up a small number of times. The rearrangement uses TRBV3-1 and TRBJ1-1; 7 bases line up with TRBD1. This CDR3 has 17 residues. Per the germline V gene, CDR1 is LGHDT and CDR2 is YNNKEL (reference sequence). V lost 0 bases to trimming and J lost 0 bases; unmatched junction nucleotides: 7. CDR3 DNA sequence: TGTGCCAGCAGCCAAGATCCGAGGAGGGGGCTGAACACTGAAGCTTTCTTT. This encodes CASSQDPRRGLNTEAFF.

To note about this clonotype: The junction does not match germline at one end; this may be a read error. J is TRBJ2-7 and V is TRBV28; no clear D gene. Germline V gives CDR1 MDHEN, CDR2 SYDVKM. The CDR3 has 14 residues. CDR3 coding DNA: TGTGCCAGCGGTTTTGGAGAGAGAGTCTACGAGCAGTACTTC. This codes for CASGFGERVYEQYF.

This clonotype was seen at least ten times. The chain uses TRBV24-1 and TRBJ1-5; no clear D gene. V was shortened by 3 bases and J by 2 bases, with 7 bases between the two germline ends. The length of the CDR3 is 14 residues. CDR1 and CDR2 (germline): KGHDR, SFDVKD. The CDR3 DNA follows: TGTGCCACCAGTGATAGATGGGGCAATCAGCCCCAGCATTTT. This encodes CATSDRWGNQPQHF.

This clonotype was counted at least ten times. CDR3 region: CASTQLADTGELFF. The DNA of the CDR3 is TGTGCCAGCACCCAACTAGCGGACACCGGGGAGCTGTTTTTT. The chain uses TRBV7-2 and TRBJ2-2, with 8 positions matching TRBD2. The CDR3 runs to 14 residues. The V segment lost 7 bases and the J segment 3 bases; nucleotides outside the gene matches: 4. From germline, CDR1 is SGHTA and CDR2 FQGNSA.

In its sample, this clonotype was seen a few times. The chain links TRBV12-3 or TRBV12-4 to TRBJ2-2; a possible D gene is TRBD2 (5 bases). The CDR3 has 16 amino acids. The V and J ends lost 3 bases and 2 bases respectively, with 13 bases between them. The CDR3 sequence: CASSFRLAANTGELFF. CDR3 in DNA: TGTGCCAGCAGTTTTAGGCTAGCAGCTAACACCGGGGAGCTGTTTTTT.

This clonotype was seen a few times. The V gene is TRBV20-1, the J gene TRBJ2-1; 11 bases line up with TRBD2. The CDR3 extends over 13 amino acids. Losses at the gene ends were 6 bases for V and 7 bases for J; bases not matched to a gene: 5. Germline CDR1 reads DFQATT; CDR2 reads SNEGSKA (reference sequence). The CDR3 DNA sequence: TGCAGTGCCAACGGACTAGCGGGTAATGAGCAGTTCTTC. Translated: CSANGLAGNEQFF.

This clonotype was found many times. The CDR3 reads CASSYVPGRKMGPYNEQFF. The CDR3 DNA is TGTGCCAGCAGCTACGTACCGGGACGAAAAATGGGGCCCTACAATGAGCAGTTCTTC. The V gene is TRBV11-2, the J gene TRBJ2-1; D is tentatively TRBD1 or TRBD2 (5 bases each). Trimming removed 4 bases at V and 2 bases at J, with 24 bases between. This CDR3 spans 19 amino acids. Germline V gives CDR1 SGHAT, CDR2 FQNNGV.

The sample holds many counts of this clonotype. This chain uses TRBV5-4 with TRBJ2-1; the D call may be TRBD1 or TRBD2 (6 bases each). The CDR3 is 16 amino acids. Trimming removed 2 bases from V and 0 bases from J, with 12 bases in between. Germline V lookup: CDR1 SGHNT, CDR2 YYREEE (reference sequence). DNA of the CDR3: TGTGCCAGCAGCTTTGGGGGCGGGGCCTCCTACAATGAGCAGTTCTTC. Translated: CASSFGGGASYNEQFF.

In its sample, this clonotype was seen many times. This sequence joins TRBV18 and TRBJ2-3; 10 positions agree with TRBD2. Germline V gene data show CDR1 as KGHSH and CDR2 as LQKENI. Trimming at V came to 4 bases and at J to 1 base, leaving 5 bases not matched to a gene. CDR3 size: 16 residues. The CDR3 sequence is CASSRTSGAGTDTQYF. As DNA, the CDR3 is TGTGCCAGCTCACGAACTAGCGGGGCAGGCACAGATACGCAGTATTTT.

This clonotype was counted many times. This chain uses TRBV12-5 with TRBJ2-7, with TRBD1 identical over 9 bases. J was trimmed by 5 bases and V by 1 base; bases with no gene match: 3. CDR3 length equals 14 residues. Germline V CDR1 and CDR2: LGHNT, FRNRAP. CDR3 bases: TGTGCTAGTGGTTTGGGACAGGGGGTAAACGAGCAGTACTTC. It specifies CASGLGQGVNEQYF.

This clonotype was counted ten times or more. J is TRBJ2-2 and V is TRBV7-8; D is undetermined. The CDR3 has 12 amino acids. The V and J ends lost 2 bases and 8 bases respectively, with 6 bases between them. Looked up from germline, CDR1 is SGHVS and CDR2 is FQNEAQ. The DNA of the CDR3 is TGTGCCAGCAGCTTAAATCGGGGGGAGCTGTTTTTT. Translation: CASSLNRGELFF. Together with reference TRBV7-8 and TRBJ2-2, the CDR3 gives the full variable domain: GAGVSQSPRYKVAKRGQDVALRCDPISGHVSLFWYQQALGQGPEFLTYFQNEAQLDKSGLPSDRFFAERPEGSVSTLKIQRTQQEDSAVYLCASSLNRGELFFGEGSRLTVL.

With respect to this clonotype: The final CDR3 position lacks the conserved phenylalanine or tryptophan, pointing to a likely read error. The DNA is left out, because the CDR3 cannot be placed on it with certainty; the CDR3 is given as TCRdb lists it. The V gene is TRBV15, the J gene TRBJ2-1; the table gives TRBD1 as D, unverified against the DNA. In germline, CDR1 is LNHNV, CDR2 YYDKDF (reference sequence). The CDR3 length is 13 residues, termini included. CDR3 in amino acids: CATSSGPLGTGAL.

In this sample, this clonotype turned up a few times. The V call is TRBV13, the J call TRBJ2-7, with 7 bases lining up with TRBD2. This CDR3 is 15 amino acids long. Per germline, CDR1 PRHDT and CDR2 FYEKMQ (reference sequence). V was pared by 5 bases and J by 3 bases, with 10 bases of the junction left unmatched. CDR3 loop: CASSGGREFDYEQYF. The CDR3 region has the DNA TGTGCCAGCAGCGGCGGGCGGGAGTTCGACTACGAGCAGTACTTC.

J is TRBJ1-1 and V is TRBV3-1, with D possibly being TRBD1 (6 bases). The V gene's germline CDR1 is LGHDT and CDR2 YNNKEL (reference sequence). V was cut by 3 bases and J by 3 bases, with 14 bases left in between. This CDR3 region has 15 residues. In nucleotides, the CDR3 is TGTGCCAGCAGCCATACAGGGAGATCAGACACTGAAGCTTTCTTT. The encoded protein is CASSHTGRSDTEAFF.